This T cell receptor (beta chain) was documented in a study of radiotherapy plus CTLA-4 blockade in lung cancer. V dropped 10 bases and J dropped 5 bases, with 14 bases sitting between them. The CDR3 contains 13 residues. Germline-derived CDR1 and CDR2 are WNHNN and SYGVQD (reference sequence). The method was immunoSEQ multiplex PCR; TCRdb's version includes in-frame clones alone and lacks a portion of them. The data contain about 60,000 clones, approximately 76% of them singletons. People whose metastatic non-small-cell lung cancer was chemo-refractory got focal radiation along with CTLA-4 blockade by ipilimumab.

This material consisted of peripheral blood, taken from a patient treated with radiotherapy plus ipilimumab. The chain couples TRBV10-1 to TRBJ2-2, with a possible D match to TRBD1 (6 bases). The sequence was collected from a human donor with non-small cell lung cancer who had a complete response to radiotherapy plus ipilimumab. The CDR3 loop reads CATNRDRTGELFF. CDR3 DNA: TGCGCCACCAACAGGGATAGAACCGGGGAGCTGTTTTTT.